This T cell receptor (beta chain) was identified in a study of T cells expressing NK-cell markers. The overall study: One of eight sequenced donors was HCMV-seronegative; the other seven were seropositive. Broader study findings: A handful of donors showed these clonotypes also leading the CD3+CD56-NKG2C+ fraction. Evidence did not settle whether expanded NKG2C+ T cell clones targeted HCMV.

The CDR3 sequence is 13 residues long. Concerning this clonotype itself: What it binds is not known.

TCR beta cDNA was generated via 5'RACE template switching incorporating UMIs. One entry per CDR3 protein, without DNA, is what TCRdb gives after re-calling the 5' RACE reads. This table holds about 180,000 distinct CDR3 sequences. The receptor was isolated from a man aged 18-69 years in good health. Sequencing was carried out using blood T cells: a sorted CD56 or NKG2C T cell subset, CD4+ or CD8+ T cells, or bulk PBMC T cells (not recorded which). The V and J genes are TRBV12-3 or TRBV12-4 and TRBJ2-1. The CDR3 sequence is CASSLAFYNEQFF.